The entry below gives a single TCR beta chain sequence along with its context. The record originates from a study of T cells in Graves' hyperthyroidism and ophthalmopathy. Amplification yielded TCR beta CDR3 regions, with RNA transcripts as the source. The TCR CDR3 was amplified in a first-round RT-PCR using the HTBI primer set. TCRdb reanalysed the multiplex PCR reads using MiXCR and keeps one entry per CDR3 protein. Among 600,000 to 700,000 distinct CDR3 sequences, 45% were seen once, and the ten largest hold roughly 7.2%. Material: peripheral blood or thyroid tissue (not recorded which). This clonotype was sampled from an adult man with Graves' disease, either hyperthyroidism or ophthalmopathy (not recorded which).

For the CDR3, the DNA is TGTGCCATCAGCTACAGACCCGGGACCTCCTACGAGCAGTACTTC. This gives the protein CAISYRPGTSYEQYF. V usage is TRBV10-3 and J usage is TRBJ2-7; D is perhaps TRBD1 or TRBD2 (5 bases each). Germline lookup yields CDR1 ENHRY and CDR2 SYGVKD. The CDR3 is 15 amino acids. Between the trimmed V and J ends, which lost 6 bases and 0 bases, there was a span of 15 bases.